Sequencing of this T cell receptor beta chain was carried out in a study of shared clonotypes between healthy human individuals (TCRdb year 2020). Describing the broader study: A couple of women and a few men aged 18 to 49 years were included in the cohort. For each donor, three plates each were used for CD4 naive and CD4 memory, two plates were used for CD8 naive, and one plate was used for CD8 memory. To estimate repertoire size and how much clonotype sharing occurs between individuals, the study deeply sequenced the blood TCR repertoires of five healthy adults. To increase sequencing depth and limit assay-specific biases, TCR repertoire library preparation and sequencing were carried out by different laboratories using diverse techniques. Each donor's leukapheresis produced roughly between roughly 0.9 and 8.9 billion PBMCs. General conclusions and limits of the study: Estimated clonotype richness was generally larger for naive than for memory subsets. Compared with non-shared clonotypes, the clonotypes found in all four sorted-subset donors had higher generation probabilities. When several donors were compared, the shared fraction of clonotypes was 5% to 6.5% for naive CD4, about 4% for naive CD8, roughly 2.5% for memory CD4, and 0.35% to 0.4% for memory CD8. Pairwise subsampling led to the expectation that sequencing depth would affect the degree of clonotype sharing among donors. Rarefaction of sorted-subset datasets indicated incomplete sequencing despite the large sequencing depth. Only blood was sampled, and tissue TCR repertoires likely differ from those in blood. The small number of donors limited the genetic and exposure-history diversity represented.

Donors were healthy HIV-negative adults with no recently reported acute infections or vaccinations. Every donor was a Caucasian adult residing in Nashville, Tennessee, USA. CD4+ T cells were enriched by magnetic negative selection; naive cells were then positively selected on CD45RA, and the negative fraction formed the memory subset. After blood collection by leukapheresis, PBMCs were isolated using Ficoll-Histopaque density gradient centrifugation and then cryopreserved in the vapor phase of liquid nitrogen. Analytical flow cytometry was used to check the purity and quantity of each magnetically sorted T cell population. Genomic DNA was isolated from every sorted fraction and measured by UV absorbance on a Nanodrop 2000c. Using the deep immunoSEQ assay, TCR CDR3 regions were amplified from genomic DNA by multiplex PCR. Extracted genomic DNA from each cell subset was spread evenly across all wells of several immunoSEQ 96-well plates, with each plate serving as a replicate. Each replicate PCR for sorted subsets received around 210 ng genomic DNA, equal to tens of thousands of T cell genomes. Purified libraries were quantified with a Qubit 3.0 fluorometer, sized on a Bioanalyzer 2100, and re-quantified with the KAPA Library Quantification kit. Every immunoSEQ 96-well plate was sequenced on a separate single-read 150-cycle Illumina NextSeq 550 flow cell. The paper's processing steps were these. The immunoSEQ output contained only junctional sequences without quality scores, so filtering could not match that applied to full-length reads. Sequences were annotated with PyIR, a Python wrapper for IgBLAST v1.9, and V/J genes and CDR3 were assigned using IMGT germline references. Any read was removed if the V/J assignment was weak (E-value above 1e-6), the CDR3 was missing, or the read contained stop codons, out-of-frame junctions, or ambiguous translated residues. V3J clonotypes were defined as sequences sharing the same inferred V gene, J gene, and CDR3 amino acid sequence. The percentage overlap between two repertoires was calculated by dividing the number of shared unique clonotypes by the size of the smaller repertoire. Repertoire richness was assessed with RTK rarefaction, the Chao1 estimator, and Recon v2.1 estimates of unobserved clonotypes. For all TCRbeta clonotypes obtained by the gDNA method from several donors, generation probabilities were computed with OLGA. TCRdb carries this immuneACCESS record with in-frame sequences only. Its versions omit some clonotypes, under half of them owing to an unresolved V gene in the studies checked, with the rest unexplained. That table furnishes V, J and clone size, whereas the DNA furnished D and trimming. This sample comprises about 2 million clones, approximately 95% of them detected only once. The ten most abundant clones make up under 0.15% of the sample.

V loses 4 bases at its end and J loses 4 bases; junction bases beyond the gene matches: 10. The germline V gene (reference sequence) specifies SGHNT as CDR1 and YYREEE as CDR2. The CDR3 has 16 amino acids, counting the end cysteine and phenylalanine. Only the CDR3 region is kept as DNA, spanning 48 bases read in frame from base 1. For this clone: The target of this receptor is not known. Base qualities were left out, and no much larger clone turns up one base away.

Sequenced: naive CD4+ T cells sorted from blood. The cell subset or site label here, explained by the study, means: CD45RA+ positively selected. The sequence came from a man aged 18 to 29 in good health. The V and J genes are TRBV5-4 and TRBJ1-1; TRBD1 aligns with 10 central bases. CDR3 loop: CASSISGQGSSTEAFF. The nucleotide sequence is TGTGCCAGCAGCATATCGGGACAGGGGTCGTCCACTGAAGCTTTCTTT.